The 18 T cell receptor beta chains reported below all come from one sample, sequenced in a study of T cells in Graves' hyperthyroidism and ophthalmopathy. Amplification of TCR beta CDR3 regions used RNA as the template. HTBI primers drove first-round RT-PCR of the TCR CDR3. One entry per CDR3 protein results from TCRdb running MiXCR on the multiplex PCR reads. The data contain 600,000 to 800,000 distinct CDR3 sequences, over 35% of them singletons. Sequenced: blood. These receptors were collected from a woman aged 40 to 50 with Graves' hyperthyroidism.

Many counts were recorded for this clonotype. This chain joins TRBV7-2 and TRBJ1-3, with D perhaps TRBD1 (6 bases). Germline V gene sequence: CDR1 SGHTA, CDR2 FQGNSA. The CDR3 contains 12 residues. Deletions cut 3 bases from V and 7 bases from J, with 7 bases between. The CDR3 loop is CASSFQGNTIYF. CDR3 in DNA: TGTGCCAGCAGCTTCCAGGGGAACACCATATATTTT.

In this sample, this clonotype turned up many times. The CDR3 nucleotides are TGTGCCAGCAGCTTTCGCGGATTGAATGAAAAACTGTTTTTT. As protein: CASSFRGLNEKLFF. This chain connects TRBV13 to TRBJ1-4; the D is unclear. This CDR3 has 14 amino acids. Germline V gives CDR1 PRHDT, CDR2 FYEKMQ (reference sequence). V was shortened by 3 bases and J by 5 bases, with 10 bases between the two germline ends.

In this sample, this clonotype turned up many times. The chain couples TRBV7-2 to TRBJ2-5, with a possible D match to TRBD2 (6 bases). Germline V gene sequence: CDR1 SGHTA, CDR2 FQGNSA. V dropped 3 bases and J dropped 4 bases, with 12 bases sitting between them. The CDR3 is made up of 14 amino acids. The CDR3 nucleotides read TGTGCCAGCAGCTTCGGCGTGCGGGGAGAGACCCAGTACTTC. Translated: CASSFGVRGETQYF.

V and J are TRBV4-3 and TRBJ1-6; TRBD1 matches at 10 bases. The V gene's germline CDR1 is LGHNA and CDR2 YSLEER. The CDR3 is made up of 16 amino acids. With 0 bases clipped from V and 9 bases from J, the junction kept 5 bases outside the gene matches. The DNA for the CDR3 is TGCGCCAGCAGCCAAGAAGGTGGGACAGGGGCTTCACCCCTCCACTTT. Amino acids: CASSQEGGTGASPLHF.

The chain recombines TRBV9 with TRBJ1-4; 7 nucleotides match TRBD1. The CDR3 is 15 amino acids. Germline CDR1 is SGDLS and CDR2 is YYNGEE. V lost 4 bases and J lost 5; bases outside the gene matches: 8. This chain's CDR3 is CASSPRGQQNEKLFF. DNA for the CDR3: TGTGCCAGCAGCCCACGGGGACAGCAAAATGAAAAACTGTTTTTT.

The chain uses TRBV7-9 and TRBJ2-7; the match to TRBD1 covers 9 bases. CDR3 size: 17 residues. Germline assignment: CDR1 SEHNR and CDR2 FQNEAQ (reference sequence). V shed 6 bases, J shed 1 base, and the junction held 13 bases outside the gene matches. The CDR3 DNA reads TGTGCCAGCAGTTCAAGCACCGGGACAGGGAATTCCTACGAGCAGTACTTC. This translates into CASSSSTGTGNSYEQYF.

Regarding this clonotype: One end of the junction does not line up with germline, which may come from a read error. The chain carries TRBV10-3 and TRBJ2-2, with TRBD2 matching over 14 bases. CDR1 is ENHRY and CDR2 is SYGVKD in the germline V gene. This CDR3 has 17 amino acids. The CDR3 protein is CVIRTGLAGEGTGELFF. The CDR3 coding sequence is TGTGTCATCAGGACGGGACTAGCGGGAGAGGGCACCGGGGAGCTGTTTTTT.

This clonotype was seen repeatedly, ten times or more. The chain links TRBV19 to TRBJ1-2, with 7 bases identical to TRBD1. With 9 bases clipped from V and 0 bases from J, the junction kept 10 bases outside the gene matches. The CDR3 covers 15 residues. Germline V CDR1 and CDR2: LNHDA, SQIVND (reference sequence). The CDR3 DNA sequence: TGTGCCAGCAAATTTCCAGGGACAGCTAACTATGGCTACACCTTC. This encodes CASKFPGTANYGYTF.

V gene TRBV7-2 combines with J gene TRBJ2-7, with TRBD2 matching over 11 bases. This CDR3 is built from 15 residues. Germline V gene sequence: CDR1 SGHTA, CDR2 FQGNSA. V was pared by 8 bases and J by 5 bases, with 11 bases of the junction left unmatched. CDR3 loop: CASQVLAGELDEQYF. In DNA form, the CDR3 reads TGTGCCAGCCAGGTACTAGCGGGAGAGCTGGACGAGCAGTACTTC.

The gene calls are TRBV25-1 and TRBJ1-2; 11 bases map to TRBD1. CDR3 length: 17 residues. Germline V gene data show CDR1 as MGHDK and CDR2 as SYGVNS. V was clipped by 6 bases and J by 4 bases; unmatched bases: 13. This CDR3 reads CASSRTGGAHPRYGYTF. CDR3 sequence (DNA): TGTGCCAGCAGCAGGACAGGGGGCGCTCATCCGCGCTATGGCTACACCTTC.

This chain uses TRBV12-1 with TRBJ2-1. TRBV12-1 is reported as a pseudogene. CDR3 length: 13 amino acids. The CDR3 is CASSFGRYNEQFF. CDR3 nucleotides: TGTGCCAGCAGCTTTGGACGGTACAATGAGCAGTTCTTC.

This chain uses TRBV7-8 with TRBJ2-3, with D unresolved. V lost 3 bases and J 2 bases, leaving 9 bases between the germline ends. Germline V gives CDR1 SGHVS, CDR2 FQNEAQ. The CDR3 runs 14 residues. The CDR3 protein is CASSLVPHTDTQYF. CDR3 coding DNA: TGTGCCAGCAGCTTGGTGCCGCACACAGATACGCAGTATTTT.

The chain couples TRBV2 to TRBJ1-2; no clear D gene. The V gene's germline CDR1 is SNHLY and CDR2 FYNNEI. V lost 3 bases and J lost 6, with 11 bases in between. The CDR3 consists of 13 residues. CDR3 in DNA: TGTGCCAGCAGTGAGGTCGGGAGAGATGGCTACACCTTC. Amino acids: CASSEVGRDGYTF.

This clonotype was seen only once. The chain employs TRBV2 and TRBJ2-5; 9 bases agree with TRBD1. The CDR3 runs to 16 residues. With V trimmed by 5 bases and J by 2 bases, 9 bases remained unmatched. The germline V gene encodes CDR1 SNHLY and CDR2 FYNNEI. The CDR3 reads CASSSKDRGLQETQYF. The CDR3 nucleotides read TGTGCCAGCAGTTCCAAGGACAGGGGACTGCAAGAGACCCAGTACTTC.

The V and J genes are TRBV29-1 and TRBJ2-7; D could derive from TRBD1 or TRBD2 (5 bases each). Germline assignment: CDR1 SQVTM and CDR2 ANQGSEA. This CDR3 has 15 amino acids. Trimming removed 7 bases at V and 2 bases at J, with 21 bases between. The CDR3 DNA sequence: TGCAGCGCCACGATCAAGGCAGGGAGACCCTACGAGCAGTACTTC. Translation: CSATIKAGRPYEQYF.

This clonotype was detected ten times or more. This chain joins TRBV25-1 and TRBJ1-5; D ambiguous. Deletions cut 3 bases from V and 6 bases from J, with 15 bases between. Germline CDR1 reads MGHDK; CDR2 reads SYGVNS. CDR3 length: 15 amino acids. The CDR3, as DNA: TGTGCCAGCAGTGAGGACTGGTCGGGTGGTCAGCCCCAGCATTTT. It yields the protein CASSEDWSGGQPQHF.

This clonotype was counted many times. The chain is built from TRBV7-2 and TRBJ1-2, with D perhaps matching TRBD1 (5 bases). V lost 2 bases to trimming and J lost 3 bases, with 19 bases between them. The CDR3 covers 17 residues. Germline CDR1 and CDR2: SGHTA and FQGNSA. As DNA, the CDR3 is TGTGCCAGCAGCTTATCGGGTTCAGGGAGGGTAGACTATGGCTACACCTTC. Translated: CASSLSGSGRVDYGYTF.

This clonotype appeared a few times. The chain links TRBV6-1 to TRBJ1-5; 9 nucleotides line up with TRBD1. In germline, CDR1 is MNHNS, CDR2 SASEGT. This CDR3 is built from 15 residues. V shed 5 bases, J shed 4 bases, and the junction held 6 bases outside the gene matches. The CDR3 bases are TGTGCCAGCAGTCGCAAACAGGGGGCTAATCAGCCCCAGCATTTT. This gives the protein CASSRKQGANQPQHF.